These 27 T cell receptor beta chains came from one sample sequenced in a study of T cell responses to AZD1222 COVID-19 vaccine. Repertoires were generated with immunoSEQ multiplex PCR, while TCRdb's copy carries only in-frame clones and drops some. The table includes 90,000 to 100,000 clones, around 89% detected once. Sequencing was performed on peripheral blood, taken on day 0 of AZD1222 vaccination. These receptors all stem from an adult in good health.

V gene TRBV9 combines with J gene TRBJ2-2; TRBD1 or TRBD2 may be the D gene (5 bases each). CDR1 and CDR2 (germline): SGDLS, YYNGEE. This CDR3 has 15 amino acids. Trimming pared 3 bases from V and 6 bases from J, leaving 15 bases between. As DNA, the CDR3 is TGTGCCAGCAGCGCCCAGGGTAGCGCCGCCGGGGAGCTGTTTTTT. Its translation is CASSAQGSAAGELFF.

The chain couples TRBV5-6 to TRBJ1-3; TRBD1 agrees at 7 bases. The CDR3 loop spans 19 amino acids. Germline V gene sequence: CDR1 SGHDT, CDR2 YYEEEE. The junction had 17 bases not matched to a gene; V was cut back by 4 bases and J by 1 base. CDR3 amino acids: CASSPAGLGQELSGNTIYF. CDR3 in DNA: TGTGCCAGCAGCCCGGCTGGGTTAGGACAGGAACTGTCTGGAAACACCATATATTTT.

The J gene is TRBJ2-2, the V gene TRBV28; D possibly uses TRBD1 or TRBD2 (5 bases each). V lost 6 bases and J 5 bases, leaving 16 bases between the germline ends. The CDR3 length is 15 residues. CDR1 is MDHEN and CDR2 is SYDVKM in the germline V gene. The CDR3: CASSHGTPQTGELFF. The CDR3 bases are TGTGCCAGCAGCCACGGGACCCCCCAAACCGGGGAGCTGTTTTTT.

This clone was observed a few times. The rearrangement uses TRBV27 and TRBJ1-6, with no clear D. Trimming left V 3 bases short and J 9 bases short, with 9 bases between. CDR3 length: 13 residues. Germline CDR1 and CDR2: MNHEY and SMNVEV (reference sequence). The CDR3 is CASSFGPGSPLHF. CDR3 nucleotide sequence: TGTGCCAGCAGTTTTGGCCCGGGTTCACCCCTCCACTTT.

The rearrangement joins TRBV15 to TRBJ2-3, with D uncertain. Germline CDR1 LNHNV, CDR2 YYDKDF (reference sequence). The CDR3 extends over 14 amino acids. V lost 4 bases, J lost 1 base, and 9 bases lay in between. This chain's CDR3 is CATSTHTGTDTQYF. Written as DNA, the CDR3 is TGTGCCACCAGCACCCACACGGGCACAGATACGCAGTATTTT.

The count of this clone is one. The V call is TRBV4-3, the J call TRBJ1-1; D uncertain. Germline V gene data show CDR1 as LGHNA and CDR2 as YSLEER. This CDR3 spans 15 amino acids. Trimming cost V 0 bases and J 7 bases, with 15 bases left between them. The CDR3 is CASSQDNFEQFEAFF. The CDR3 DNA follows: TGCGCCAGCAGCCAAGATAATTTCGAACAGTTTGAAGCTTTCTTT.

The chain joins TRBV9 to TRBJ2-1; tentative D call: TRBD1 (6 bases). The germline gives CDR1 SGDLS, CDR2 YYNGEE. CDR3 size: 15 residues. Trimming took off 2 bases at V and 5 bases at J, with 14 bases between the two ends. CDR3 loop: CASSVRGQRNNEQFF. CDR3 sequence (DNA): TGTGCCAGCAGCGTCAGGGGTCAGCGGAACAATGAGCAGTTCTTC.

The chain employs TRBV28 and TRBJ1-1; D gene ambiguous. Trimming removed 1 base at V and 1 base at J, with 7 bases between. Germline values: CDR1 MDHEN, CDR2 SYDVKM. CDR3 length: 14 amino acids. As DNA, the CDR3 is TGTGCCAGCAGTTTATCACAGCCGAACACTGAAGCTTTCTTT. This sequence encodes CASSLSQPNTEAFF.

The chain links TRBV7-3 to TRBJ2-1; 11 positions match TRBD2. The CDR3 loop spans 14 amino acids. Germline assignment: CDR1 SGHTA and CDR2 FQGTGA. The ends lost 2 bases at V and 7 bases at J; junction bases unmatched: 1. The CDR3 DNA is TGTGCCAGCAGCTTATTAGCGGGGGGGAATGAGCAGTTCTTC. This sequence encodes CASSLLAGGNEQFF.

This chain uses TRBV6-5 with TRBJ2-1, with no clear D. V lost 6 bases and J 5 bases, leaving 8 bases between the germline ends. Germline CDR1 is MNHEY and CDR2 is SVGAGI. CDR3 length: 12 residues. CDR3 loop: CASSQNNNEQFF. CDR3 in DNA: TGTGCCAGCAGCCAGAACAACAATGAGCAGTTCTTC.

The chain is built from TRBV7-3 and TRBJ2-1; 8 nucleotides align to TRBD2. Germline V gene lookup returns CDR1 SGHTA and CDR2 FQGTGA. This CDR3 has 14 amino acids. V trimming: 1 base; J trimming: 7 bases; junction bases outside the gene matches: 3. CDR3 in DNA: TGTGCCAGCAGCTTAAGTTCTAGCGGGAATGAGCAGTTCTTC. It encodes CASSLSSSGNEQFF.

This chain connects TRBV28 to TRBJ1-1, with a possible D match to TRBD1 (5 bases). Deletions cut 3 bases from V and 4 bases from J, with 12 bases between. This CDR3 is built from 14 residues. The germline gives CDR1 MDHEN, CDR2 SYDVKM. CDR3 in amino acids: CASSFLGASTEAFF. Written as DNA, the CDR3 is TGTGCCAGCAGTTTCCTCGGGGCTAGCACTGAAGCTTTCTTT. The full variable domain, its missing parts supplied by reference TRBV28 and TRBJ1-1, is DVKVTQSSRYLVKRTGEKVFLECVQDMDHENMFWYRQDPGLGLRLIYFSYDVKMKEKGDIPEGYSVSREKKERFSLILESASTNQTSMYLCASSFLGASTEAFFGQGTRLTVV.

V is TRBV19 and J is TRBJ2-7; D might be TRBD1 (6 bases). CDR3 length: 13 residues. Looked up from germline, CDR1 is LNHDA and CDR2 is SQIVND (reference sequence). With 4 bases removed from V and 3 bases from J, the gap between germline ends came to 10 bases. CDR3 nucleotide sequence: TGTGCCAGTAGTACCGGACAGTTCTACGAGCAGTACTTC. As protein: CASSTGQFYEQYF.

The chain uses TRBV4-1 and TRBJ1-2; 10 nucleotides agree with TRBD1. The CDR3 length is 16 residues. Germline V gene lookup returns CDR1 MGHRA and CDR2 YSYEKL. Trimming cost V 2 bases and J 4 bases; bases outside gene matches: 7. In DNA, the CDR3 is TGCGCCAGCAGCCAAACTTCGACAGGGGGCGTCTATGGCTACACCTTC. Translation: CASSQTSTGGVYGYTF.

V gene TRBV24-1 combines with J gene TRBJ2-2; TRBD1 agrees at 9 bases. In germline, CDR1 is KGHDR, CDR2 SFDVKD. V lost 7 bases, J lost 1 base, and 9 bases stayed unmatched. This CDR3 contains 17 residues. The CDR3 DNA reads as TGTGCCACCAGGGGACAGGGCGGCAGGGGGAACACCGGGGAGCTGTTTTTT. Its translation: CATRGQGGRGNTGELFF.

The J gene is TRBJ2-3, the V gene TRBV7-2, with a tentative D call TRBD2 (6 bases). The CDR3 covers 13 residues. CDR1 SGHTA and CDR2 FQGNSA come from the germline V gene. Trimming left V 3 bases short and J 3 bases short, with 7 bases between. Written as DNA, the CDR3 is TGTGCCAGCAGCTTGGGGAGGACAGATACGCAGTATTTT. Translation gives CASSLGRTDTQYF.

This clone was seen once. This chain joins TRBV15 and TRBJ1-2; D is possibly TRBD1 (5 bases). The CDR3 sequence is 14 residues long. From germline, CDR1 is LNHNV and CDR2 YYDKDF (reference sequence). V lost 8 bases to trimming and J lost 4 bases, with 17 bases between them. The CDR3 DNA reads TGTGCCACCCGCGGAGGGGATCGAAGCTATGGCTACACCTTC. Its protein product is CATRGGDRSYGYTF.

The genes are TRBV2 and TRBJ2-7, with 10 bases matching TRBD1. The junction had 7 bases not matched to a gene; V was cut back by 3 bases and J by 5 bases. Germline V gives CDR1 SNHLY, CDR2 FYNNEI. The CDR3 spans 15 residues. The CDR3 loop is CASSEWDRGGNEQYF. For the CDR3, the DNA is TGTGCCAGCAGTGAGTGGGACAGGGGAGGAAACGAGCAGTACTTC. The variable domain in full, completed from reference TRBV2 and TRBJ2-7, reads EPEVTQTPSHQVTQMGQEVILRCVPISNHLYFYWYRQILGQKVEFLVSFYNNEISEKSEIFDDQFSVERPDGSNFTLKIRSTKLEDSAMYFCASSEWDRGGNEQYFGPGTRLTVT.

V gene TRBV9 combines with J gene TRBJ1-2; D uncertain. This CDR3 region has 13 residues. Germline values: CDR1 SGDLS, CDR2 YYNGEE. Trimming took 0 bases from V and 2 from J, leaving 5 bases between them. The CDR3 spells CASSVVANYGYTF. DNA of the CDR3: TGTGCCAGCAGCGTAGTGGCGAACTATGGCTACACCTTC. The variable domain in full, completed from reference TRBV9 and TRBJ1-2, reads DSGVTQTPKHLITATGQRVTLRCSPRSGDLSVYWYQQSLDQGLQFLIQYYNGEERAKGNILERFSAQQFPDLHSELNLSSLELGDSALYFCASSVVANYGYTFGSGTRLTVV.

This chain uses TRBV4-2 with TRBJ2-7; D is undetermined. Germline-derived CDR1 and CDR2 are LGHNA and YNFKEQ. This CDR3 has 15 amino acids. V was trimmed by 0 bases and J by 0 bases, leaving 9 bases between them. Here the CDR3 reads CASSQEGLGSYEQYF. CDR3 DNA sequence: TGTGCCAGCAGCCAAGAAGGCCTAGGCTCCTACGAGCAGTACTTC.

The chain carries TRBV24-1 and TRBJ2-2; 8 nucleotides agree with TRBD1. This CDR3 spans 15 amino acids. CDR1 is KGHDR and CDR2 is SFDVKD in the germline V gene. J was trimmed by 8 bases and V by 1 base; bases with no gene match: 5. Here the CDR3 reads CATSDFRGTGGELFF. The DNA of the CDR3 is TGTGCCACCAGTGATTTCCGGGGGACAGGAGGGGAGCTGTTTTTT.

This clone appeared once. The chain carries TRBV15 and TRBJ2-3; 9 bases agree with TRBD2. Germline V lookup: CDR1 LNHNV, CDR2 YYDKDF (reference sequence). V gave up 2 bases and J gave up 3 bases; unmatched junction bases: 12. The CDR3 has 18 residues. As DNA, the CDR3 is TGTGCCACCAGCAGAAGAGGTGGCCTGCGGGAGGGTACAGATACGCAGTATTTT. Its translation: CATSRRGGLREGTDTQYF. The variable domain in full, with the rest retrieved from reference TRBV15 and TRBJ2-3, is DAMVIQNPRYQVTQFGKPVTLSCSQTLNHNVMYWYQQKSSQAPKLLFHYYDKDFNNEADTPDNFQSRRPNTSFCFLDIRSPGLGDTAMYLCATSRRGGLREGTDTQYFGPGTRLTVL.

This chain connects TRBV6-5 to TRBJ2-1; 12 nucleotides line up with TRBD2. The CDR3 runs to 15 residues. CDR1 MNHEY and CDR2 SVGAGI come from the germline V gene. Trimming removed 6 bases from V and 5 bases from J; junction bases left unmatched: 5. The CDR3 DNA reads as TGTGCCAGCAGCCTAGCGGGAGGGCCTAACAATGAGCAGTTCTTC. Translation: CASSLAGGPNNEQFF.

The chain joins TRBV27 to TRBJ2-7, with TRBD2 as a possible D gene (5 bases). The germline gives CDR1 MNHEY, CDR2 SMNVEV (reference sequence). The CDR3 contains 13 residues. V lost 3 bases to trimming and J lost 1 base, with 7 bases between them. DNA for the CDR3: TGTGCCAGCAGTTTTCGAGGGTCCTACGAGCAGTACTTC. This sequence encodes CASSFRGSYEQYF.

The chain is built from TRBV9 and TRBJ2-2; D is possibly TRBD1 or TRBD2 (5 bases each). Germline-derived CDR1 and CDR2 are SGDLS and YYNGEE. V lost 2 bases and J 1 base, leaving 12 bases between the germline ends. The CDR3 consists of 16 residues. This CDR3 reads CASSVVGTQNTGELFF. The CDR3 coding sequence is TGTGCCAGCAGCGTTGTAGGGACCCAGAACACCGGGGAGCTGTTTTTT.

This clone was recorded only once. The chain links TRBV7-9 to TRBJ1-1, with D uncertain. From germline, CDR1 is SEHNR and CDR2 FQNEAQ (reference sequence). The germline V and J ends were trimmed by 2 bases and 0 bases, with 7 bases remaining between them. The CDR3 spans 14 residues. Written as DNA, the CDR3 is TGTGCCAGCAGCTTAAAAGGCGTGAACACTGAAGCTTTCTTT. Encoded protein: CASSLKGVNTEAFF.

V and J are TRBV29-1 and TRBJ2-7, with D hard to call. V was cut by 6 bases and J by 0 bases, with 12 bases left in between. Germline CDR1 and CDR2: SQVTM and ANQGSEA. The length of the CDR3 is 13 residues. CDR3 protein: CSVQLRNSYEQYF. Here the CDR3 DNA reads TGCAGCGTCCAGCTCAGGAACTCCTACGAGCAGTACTTC.